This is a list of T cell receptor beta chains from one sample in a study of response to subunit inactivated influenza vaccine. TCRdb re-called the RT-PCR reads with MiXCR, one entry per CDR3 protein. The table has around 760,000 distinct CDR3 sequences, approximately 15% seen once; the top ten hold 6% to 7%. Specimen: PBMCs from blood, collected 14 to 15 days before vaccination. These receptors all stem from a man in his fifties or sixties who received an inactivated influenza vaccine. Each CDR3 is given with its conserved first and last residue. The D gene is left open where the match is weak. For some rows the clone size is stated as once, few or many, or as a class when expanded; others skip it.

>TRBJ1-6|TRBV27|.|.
TGTGCCAGCAGTCAGGGGCACCTGCTTTCACCCCTCCACTTT
CASSQGHLLSPLHF
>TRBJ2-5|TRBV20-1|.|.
TGCAGTGTACAGATCCGCCAAGAGACCCAGTACTTC
CSVQIRQETQYF
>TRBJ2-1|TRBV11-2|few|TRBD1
TGTGCCAGCAGCTTTACGACAGGGGGCGCGAACAATGAGCAGTTCTTC
CASSFTTGGANNEQFF
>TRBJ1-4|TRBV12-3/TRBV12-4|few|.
TGTGCCAGCAGTTTACGGACCGGAGGTGAAAAACTGTTTTTT
CASSLRTGGEKLFF
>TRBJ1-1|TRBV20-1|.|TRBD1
TGCAGTGCTCCACAGGGGGCGGCTTTCTTT
CSAPQGAAFF
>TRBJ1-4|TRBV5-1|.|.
TGCGCCAGCAGCTTACAGGGACATAATGAAAAACTGTTTTTT
CASSLQGHNEKLFF
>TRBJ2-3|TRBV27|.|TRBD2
TGTGCCAGCAGTTTGCTAGCGGGGGGCCTGGATATGCAGTATTTT
CASSLLAGGLDMQYF
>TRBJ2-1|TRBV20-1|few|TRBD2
TGCAGTGCTAGACCGCTAGCGGCCCACGGTGAGCAGTTCTTC
CSARPLAAHGEQFF
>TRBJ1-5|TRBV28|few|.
TGTGCCAGCAGTTTCTTGCGACAGGGCAATCAGCCCCAGCATTTT
CASSFLRQGNQPQHF
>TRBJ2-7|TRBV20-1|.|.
TGCAGTGCTAGAGATCTAGCCCGGGACCCCACCTACGAGCAGTACTTC
CSARDLARDPTYEQYF
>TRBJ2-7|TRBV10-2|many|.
TGCGCCACTTCGACTAGACGGATCCTTGGCGAGCAGTACTTC
CATSTRRILGEQYF
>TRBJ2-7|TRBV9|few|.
TGTGCCAGCAGCCCGGGATGGGGCCCCATCTACGAGCAGTACTTC
CASSPGWGPIYEQYF
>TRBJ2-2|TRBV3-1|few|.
TGTGCCAGCAGCCAAGATCCCCTTGGGACGGCGAACACCGGGGAGCTGTTTTTT
CASSQDPLGTANTGELFF
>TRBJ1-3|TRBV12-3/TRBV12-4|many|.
TGTGCCAGCAGTCGACACGGGGGTTCGGGTGGAAACACCATATATTTT
CASSRHGGSGGNTIYF
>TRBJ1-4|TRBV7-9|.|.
TGTGCCAGCAGCTTCGGGGATGAGACTAATGAAAAACTGTTTTTT
CASSFGDETNEKLFF
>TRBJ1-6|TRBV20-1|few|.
TGCAGTGCCGCGGAAAGTACAGGGATTTCGTATAATTCACCCCTCCACTTT
CSAAESTGISYNSPLHF
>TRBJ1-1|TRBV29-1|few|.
TGCAGCGTTGAAGTAGGGGTTCGCACTGAAGCTTTCTTT
CSVEVGVRTEAFF
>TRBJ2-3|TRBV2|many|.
TGTGCCAGCAGTACAGGGACCCCTAAAACAGATACGCAGTATTTT
CASSTGTPKTDTQYF
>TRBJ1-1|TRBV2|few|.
TGTGCCAGCAGCCTGTCGGGGTTTCCCGCTGAAGCTTTCTTT
CASSLSGFPAEAFF
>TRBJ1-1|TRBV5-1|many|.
TGCGCCAGCACCAAAGGAGATATGAACACTGAAGCTTTCTTT
CASTKGDMNTEAFF
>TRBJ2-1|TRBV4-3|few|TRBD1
TGCGCCAGCAGCCAAGATCTGGGACAGGGAGGATCTGAGCAGTTCTTC
CASSQDLGQGGSEQFF
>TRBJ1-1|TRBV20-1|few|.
TGCAGTGCTAGAGGGGAGGGGCCGAACACTGAAGCTTTCTTT
CSARGEGPNTEAFF
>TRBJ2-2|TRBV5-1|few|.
TGCGCCAGCAGACGGGGTGAGAGGACCGGGGAGCTGTTTTTT
CASRRGERTGELFF
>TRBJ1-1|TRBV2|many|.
TGTGCCAGCAGTGTCGACACTGAAGCTTTCTTT
CASSVDTEAFF
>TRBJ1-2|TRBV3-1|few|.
TGTGCCAGCAGCCAAGATCAGTTATATGGCTACACCTTC
CASSQDQLYGYTF
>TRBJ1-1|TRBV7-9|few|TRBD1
TGTGCCAGCAGCCGAAGAGACAGGGTGAACACTGAAGCTTTCTTT
CASSRRDRVNTEAFF
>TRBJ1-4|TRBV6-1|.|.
TGTGCCAGCAGCCTATCCCCCGGGACTAATGAAAAACTGTTTTTT
CASSLSPGTNEKLFF
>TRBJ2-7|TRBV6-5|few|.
TGTGCCAGCAGTTTCAACCCGCTGGGCGAGCAGTACTTC
CASSFNPLGEQYF
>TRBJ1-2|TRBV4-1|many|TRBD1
TGCGCCAGCAGCCGTAGCCAGGGGGCGGAAGGCTACACCTTC
CASSRSQGAEGYTF
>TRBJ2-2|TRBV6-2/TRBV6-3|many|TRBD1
TGTGCCAGCAGTTACCGCCCGGGACAGGGTATGAGGAACACCGGGGAGCTGTTTTTT
CASSYRPGQGMRNTGELFF
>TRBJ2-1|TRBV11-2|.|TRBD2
TGTGCCAGCAGCTCAAGGACTAGCGGGGGGGCTATGTACAATGAGCAGTTCTTC
CASSSRTSGGAMYNEQFF
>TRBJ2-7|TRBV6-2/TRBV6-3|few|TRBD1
TGTGCCAGCAGCAGGACAGGGCGCGAGCAGTACTTC
CASSRTGREQYF
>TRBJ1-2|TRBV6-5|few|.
TGTGCCAGCAGTTACTCACAGGGTACCTATGGCTACACCTTC
CASSYSQGTYGYTF
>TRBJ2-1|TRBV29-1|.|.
TGCAGCGTTGAGCTGGTGGGATCCCCGTCCCATGAGCAGTTCTTC
CSVELVGSPSHEQFF
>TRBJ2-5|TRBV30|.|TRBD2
TGTGCCTGGAGTCTAGCGGGGGGACAAGAGACCCAGTACTTC
CAWSLAGGQETQYF
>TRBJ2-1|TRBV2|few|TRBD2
TGTGCCAGCAGTGATCGGGCGGGAGGTTCCTACAATGAGCAGTTCTTC
CASSDRAGGSYNEQFF
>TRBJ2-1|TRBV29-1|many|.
TGCAGCGTCCCCTCCGGCGGCAGCTCCTACAATGAGCAGTTCTTC
CSVPSGGSSYNEQFF
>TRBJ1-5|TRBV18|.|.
TGTGCCAGCTCACCGGTCGGGACGGATCAGCCCCAGCATTTT
CASSPVGTDQPQHF
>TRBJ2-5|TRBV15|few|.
TGTGCCACCAGCACCTATCGTGGAGTTGACAGGGAGACCCAGTACTTC
CATSTYRGVDRETQYF
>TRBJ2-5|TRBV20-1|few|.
TGCAGTGCTAGAGGGGAGGCCCAGTACTTC
CSARGEAQYF
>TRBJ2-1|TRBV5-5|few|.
TGTGCCAGCAGCTGGGGGCCCCTGGGGGTGGACTCCTACAATGAGCAGTTCTTC
CASSWGPLGVDSYNEQFF
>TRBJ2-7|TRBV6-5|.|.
TGTGCCAGCAGTTACTCTAGCGCCTGGACCCCTGGCGTGGAGCAGTACTTC
CASSYSSAWTPGVEQYF
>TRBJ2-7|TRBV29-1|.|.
TGCAGCGTGACTGTCTCCTACGAGCAGTACTTC
CSVTVSYEQYF
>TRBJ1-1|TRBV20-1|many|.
TGCAGTGCTAGAGCTTTGAACACTGAAGCTTTCTTT
CSARALNTEAFF
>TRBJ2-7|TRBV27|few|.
TGTGCCAGCAGTTTATTCGGGAGCCAGACATACGAGCAGTACTTC
CASSLFGSQTYEQYF
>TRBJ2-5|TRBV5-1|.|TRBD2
TGCGCCAGCAGCGGGTCCAGATGGGGTAGCGGGGGATTCCAAGAGACCCAGTACTTC
CASSGSRWGSGGFQETQYF
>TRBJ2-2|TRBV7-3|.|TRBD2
TGTGCCAGCAGCTCCAATAGCGGGAGGGCCGGGGAGCTGTTTTTT
CASSSNSGRAGELFF
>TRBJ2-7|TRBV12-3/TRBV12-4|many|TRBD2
TGTGCCAGCAGCCGTCTCGGACTAGCGAGCTACGAGCAGTACTTC
CASSRLGLASYEQYF
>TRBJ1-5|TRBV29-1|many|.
TGCAGCACCGCAGAGAATAGCAATCAGCCCCAGCATTTT
CSTAENSNQPQHF
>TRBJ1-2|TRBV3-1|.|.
TGTGCCAGCAGTAAAGGGAGGAGTTCCTTAACCTACACCTTC
CASSKGRSSLTYTF
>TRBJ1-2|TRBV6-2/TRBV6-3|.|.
TGTGCCAGCACCCCTGACAGAACAACCAACTATGGCTACACCTTC
CASTPDRTTNYGYTF
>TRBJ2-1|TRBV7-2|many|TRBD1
TGTGCCAGCAGCCTCGACGGGACAGGCCGGGGGTTCTTC
CASSLDGTGRGFF
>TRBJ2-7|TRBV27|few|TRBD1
TGTGCCAGCAGTTTGGGGGGACAGGCCTCCTACGAGCAGTACTTC
CASSLGGQASYEQYF
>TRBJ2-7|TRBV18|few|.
TGTGCCAGCTCACCCCAGGGAGGAACCTACGAGCAGTACTTC
CASSPQGGTYEQYF
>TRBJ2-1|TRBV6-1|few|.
TGTGCCAGCAGTGTATACCGGGATCAAAGTCCGTTCTTC
CASSVYRDQSPFF